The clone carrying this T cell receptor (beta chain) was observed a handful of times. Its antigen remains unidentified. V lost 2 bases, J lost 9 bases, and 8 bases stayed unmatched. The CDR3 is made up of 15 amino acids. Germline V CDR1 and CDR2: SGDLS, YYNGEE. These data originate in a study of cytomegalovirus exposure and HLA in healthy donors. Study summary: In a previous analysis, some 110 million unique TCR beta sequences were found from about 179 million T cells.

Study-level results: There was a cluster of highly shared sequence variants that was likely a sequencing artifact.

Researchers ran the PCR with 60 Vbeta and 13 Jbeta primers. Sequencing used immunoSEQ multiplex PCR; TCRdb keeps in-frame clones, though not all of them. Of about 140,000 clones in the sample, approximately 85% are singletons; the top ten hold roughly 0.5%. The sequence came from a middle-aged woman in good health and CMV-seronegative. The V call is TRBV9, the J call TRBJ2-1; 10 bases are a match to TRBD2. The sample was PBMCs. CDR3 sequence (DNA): TGTGCCAGCAGCGTTACCGGGACTAGCGAGGGTGAGCAGTTCTTC. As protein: CASSVTGTSEGEQFF.